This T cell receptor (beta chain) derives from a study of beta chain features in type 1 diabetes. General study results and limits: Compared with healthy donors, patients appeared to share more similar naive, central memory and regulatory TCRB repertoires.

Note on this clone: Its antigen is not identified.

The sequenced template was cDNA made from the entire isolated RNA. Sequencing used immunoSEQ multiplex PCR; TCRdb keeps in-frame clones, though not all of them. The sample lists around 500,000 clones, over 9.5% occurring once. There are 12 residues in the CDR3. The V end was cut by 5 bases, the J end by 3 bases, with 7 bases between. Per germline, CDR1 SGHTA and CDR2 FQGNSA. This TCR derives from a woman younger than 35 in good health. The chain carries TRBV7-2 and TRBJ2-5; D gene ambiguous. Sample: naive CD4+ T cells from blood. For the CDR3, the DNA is TGTGCCAGCAGCCAGGTGGAAGAGACCCAGTACTTC. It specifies CASSQVEETQYF.